These 27 T cell receptor beta chains originate from one sample sequenced in a study of cytomegalovirus exposure and HLA in healthy donors (dated by TCRdb to the late 2010s). Receptor amplification or capture employed the immunoSEQ multiplex PCR assay. The multiplex PCR relied on a mix of 60 forward primers for TCR Vbeta segments and 13 reverse primers for TCR Jbeta segments. TCRdb re-hosts the immuneACCESS table, in-frame sequences only. Its copies lack some clones; in the studies checked, an unresolved V gene accounts for under half of them, and the cause for the rest is not known. The sample contains fewer than 85,000 clones, about 76% of them found a single time. Around 10% of the sample goes to the ten largest clones. The material sequenced was PBMCs. The receptors stem from a male donor in good health and CMV-seropositive.

The CDR3: CASSMTGNEQYF. The CDR3 DNA sequence: TGTGCCAGTAGTATGACAGGGAACGAGCAGTACTTC. V and J are TRBV19 and TRBJ2-7; TRBD1 matches 7 bases. J gave up 5 bases and V 3 bases, and 1 base lay outside the gene matches. Germline CDR1 is LNHDA and CDR2 is SQIVND (reference sequence). The CDR3 runs to 12 residues.

In its sample, this clone was seen once. The rearrangement uses TRBV5-8 and TRBJ2-7, with 11 positions matching TRBD2. The CDR3 runs to 15 residues. J gave up 1 base and V 0 bases, and 0 bases lay outside the gene matches. Germline V gene sequence: CDR1 SGHTS, CDR2 YDEGEE. In DNA form, the CDR3 reads TGTGCCAGCAGCTTGGCTAGCGGGAGGTCCTACGAGCAGTACTTC. It is translated as CASSLASGRSYEQYF.

The chain joins TRBV6-4 to TRBJ2-1; 7 nucleotides match TRBD2. The J segment lost 3 bases and the V segment lost 4 bases, leaving 9 bases of the junction unmatched. This CDR3 has 16 amino acids. Germline CDR1 reads MRHNA; CDR2 reads SNTAGT. Written as DNA, the CDR3 is TGTGCCAGCAGTGGATCCGGCACTAGCGACTACAATGAGCAGTTCTTC. Residues: CASSGSGTSDYNEQFF.

The rearrangement joins TRBV21-1 to TRBJ2-2; the table calls TRBD1, which could not be checked here. TRBV21-1 is deemed a pseudogene. The CDR3 is 19 residues long. CDR3 bases: TGTGCCAGCAGCAAAGCACGGGACAGGTCTTTACTAAACACCGGGGAGCTGTTTTTT. This encodes CASSKARDRSLLNTGELFF.

The sample holds a few counts of this clone. The V gene is TRBV28, the J gene TRBJ1-6; D may be TRBD1 (5 bases). CDR3 length: 15 residues. Looked up from germline, CDR1 is MDHEN and CDR2 is SYDVKM. V lost 4 bases, J lost 2 bases, and 9 bases lay in between. CDR3 in amino acids: CASSSGGTYNSPLHF. CDR3 nucleotide sequence: TGTGCCAGCAGTTCCGGGGGGACCTATAATTCACCCCTCCACTTT.

This clone appeared a few times. The chain joins TRBV9 to TRBJ2-1; 14 bases match TRBD2. The CDR3 consists of 14 residues. With V trimmed by 2 bases and J by 10 bases, 2 bases remained unmatched. Germline CDR1 SGDLS, CDR2 YYNGEE. This CDR3 is CASSVGLAGGEQFF. The CDR3 nucleotides read TGTGCCAGCAGCGTCGGACTAGCGGGGGGAGAGCAGTTCTTC.

The table lists this clone with a few counts. The chain has TRBV15 and TRBJ2-1, with D perhaps matching TRBD2 (7 bases). Trimming left V 11 bases short and J 9 bases short, with 20 bases between. Germline CDR1 and CDR2: LNHNV and YYDKDF (reference sequence). The CDR3 covers 13 residues. In DNA form, the CDR3 reads TGTGCCTCCTCTATCGGGGGGCAGGGTGAGCAGTTCTTC. It encodes CASSIGGQGEQFF.

This clone came up once. The chain combines TRBV19 with TRBJ2-1; 8 bases are shared with TRBD1. The CDR3 is 12 amino acids. Germline-derived CDR1 and CDR2 are LNHDA and SQIVND (reference sequence). The V segment lost 8 bases and the J segment 9 bases; nucleotides outside the gene matches: 6. The CDR3 nucleotides read TGTGCCAGTTCGCAGGGGGCTGGTGAGCAGTTCTTC. Translated: CASSQGAGEQFF.

V usage is TRBV27 and J usage is TRBJ1-5; D is perhaps TRBD1 (5 bases). CDR1 and CDR2 (germline): MNHEY, SMNVEV (reference sequence). This CDR3 has 15 residues. V gave up 6 bases and J gave up 0 bases, with 12 bases separating them. The CDR3 DNA follows: TGTGCCAGCAGGGGATGGGGCAATAGCAATCAGCCCCAGCATTTT. This gives the protein CASRGWGNSNQPQHF.

The chain combines TRBV15 with TRBJ2-7; D is possibly TRBD2 (5 bases). Trimming removed 1 base at V and 0 bases at J, with 10 bases between. The CDR3 extends over 15 amino acids. Germline loops: CDR1 LNHNV, CDR2 YYDKDF (reference sequence). The CDR3 nucleotides read TGTGCCACCAGCAGAGCCGGGATTAGCTCCTACGAGCAGTACTTC. Translation gives CATSRAGISSYEQYF.

The chain employs TRBV7-9 and TRBJ1-1; a possible D gene is TRBD1 (6 bases). Trimming left V 8 bases short and J 5 bases short, with 18 bases between. Germline V lookup: CDR1 SEHNR, CDR2 FQNEAQ (reference sequence). The CDR3 extends over 14 amino acids. The CDR3 DNA follows: TGTGCCAGCGCATCCGGGCAGGGGTATACTGAAGCTTTCTTT. It specifies CASASGQGYTEAFF.

V and J are TRBV5-1 and TRBJ2-2, with D perhaps TRBD1 (5 bases). This CDR3 contains 15 residues. Between the trimmed V and J ends, which lost 0 bases and 6 bases, there was a span of 12 bases. In germline, CDR1 is SGHRS, CDR2 YFSETQ. The CDR3 loop reads CASSLEGQTPGELFF. CDR3 sequence (DNA): TGCGCCAGCAGCTTGGAGGGGCAGACCCCCGGGGAGCTGTTTTTT. The whole variable domain, remainder taken from reference TRBV5-1 and TRBJ2-2, is KAGVTQTPRYLIKTRGQQVTLSCSPISGHRSVSWYQQTPGQGLQFLFEYFSETQRNKGNFPGRFSGRQFSNSRSEMNVSTLELGDSALYLCASSLEGQTPGELFFGEGSRLTVL.

The genes are TRBV11-2 and TRBJ2-2, with 9 bases lining up with TRBD2. The V gene's germline CDR1 is SGHAT and CDR2 FQNNGV. This CDR3 is 16 amino acids long. Unmatched junction bases numbered 5, after V lost 5 bases and J lost 1 base. The CDR3 DNA is TGTGCCAGCAGCCATAGCGGGAGAGAGAACACCGGGGAGCTGTTTTTT. Its translation is CASSHSGRENTGELFF.

The chain joins TRBV9 to TRBJ2-1; 9 bases are shared with TRBD2. Trimming cost V 0 bases and J 3 bases; bases outside gene matches: 7. The CDR3 spans 17 residues. Germline CDR1 is SGDLS and CDR2 is YYNGEE. CDR3 region: CASSVGAGGPVYNEQFF. Written as DNA, the CDR3 is TGTGCCAGCAGCGTAGGTGCGGGAGGGCCGGTCTACAATGAGCAGTTCTTC.

The rearrangement joins TRBV4-2 to TRBJ1-2, with 7 bases that match TRBD1. The V gene's germline CDR1 is LGHNA and CDR2 YNFKEQ. This CDR3 contains 13 residues. The trim removed 4 bases at V and 7 bases at J, leaving 6 bases unmatched. CDR3 amino acids: CASSRDRESGYTF. CDR3 coding DNA: TGTGCCAGCAGCCGCGACAGGGAGAGTGGCTACACCTTC.

This clone was seen a few times. CDR3 in DNA: TGTGCCAGCAGGACCGGGACAGCTAATGAAAAACTGTTTTTT. It is translated as CASRTGTANEKLFF. The rearrangement joins TRBV2 to TRBJ1-4; 7 positions match TRBD1. CDR3 length: 14 amino acids. With V trimmed by 6 bases and J by 3 bases, 4 bases remained unmatched. Germline V gene sequence: CDR1 SNHLY, CDR2 FYNNEI.

The rearrangement uses TRBV28 and TRBJ2-3; TRBD1 might be the D (5 bases). The CDR3 consists of 13 residues. Germline V gene sequence: CDR1 MDHEN, CDR2 SYDVKM. V lost 6 bases and J 2 bases, leaving 9 bases between the germline ends. CDR3 in DNA: TGTGCCAGCAGCTCAGGGATCACAGATACGCAGTATTTT. Its translation is CASSSGITDTQYF.

The J gene is TRBJ2-1, the V gene TRBV9, with 8 bases identical to TRBD2. The germline gives CDR1 SGDLS, CDR2 YYNGEE. The ends lost 0 bases at V and 10 bases at J; junction bases unmatched: 6. The CDR3 loop spans 14 amino acids. The CDR3 spells CASSVELAEGEQFF. The CDR3 DNA follows: TGTGCCAGCAGCGTAGAACTAGCGGAGGGCGAGCAGTTCTTC.

V is TRBV10-2 and J is TRBJ1-1; the D gene is possibly TRBD1 (5 bases). V was clipped by 3 bases and J by 5 bases, with 13 bases between them. The CDR3 contains 14 residues. Germline values: CDR1 WSHSY, CDR2 SAAADI. The CDR3 loop is CASSEGGEETEAFF. The CDR3 nucleotides are TGCGCCAGCAGTGAAGGAGGGGAGGAAACTGAAGCTTTCTTT.

The chain carries TRBV10-3 and TRBJ2-3; D is perhaps TRBD2 (6 bases). CDR1 is ENHRY, CDR2 SYGVKD, per germline. The germline V and J ends were trimmed by 5 bases and 0 bases, with 9 bases remaining between them. The CDR3 length is 14 residues. The CDR3 DNA reads TGTGCCATCAGTACCGGGACTAGCACAGATACGCAGTATTTT. Its protein product is CAISTGTSTDTQYF.

The rearrangement joins TRBV11-2 to TRBJ1-5; TRBD1 is a possible D gene (6 bases). Germline CDR1 reads SGHAT; CDR2 reads FQNNGV. The length of the CDR3 is 15 residues. Trimming cost V 5 bases and J 0 bases, with 11 bases left between them. The CDR3 DNA is TGTGCCAGCAGCCGGCAGGGGTATAGCAATCAGCCCCAGCATTTT. Translated, it gives CASSRQGYSNQPQHF.

V usage is TRBV29-1 and J usage is TRBJ2-5, with a tentative D call TRBD2 (5 bases). Between the trimmed V and J ends, which lost 7 bases and 5 bases, there was a span of 14 bases. The CDR3 has 12 amino acids. Germline CDR1 is SQVTM and CDR2 is ANQGSEA. The CDR3 DNA sequence: TGCAGCGAAGAAGGAGGTGCGGAGACCCAGTACTTC. Translated, it gives CSEEGGAETQYF.

The V call is TRBV5-8, the J call TRBJ2-5; D may be TRBD2 (5 bases). The V end was cut by 6 bases, the J end by 2 bases, with 14 bases between. The germline V gene has CDR1 SGHTS and CDR2 YDEGEE. This CDR3 is built from 14 residues. The CDR3 spells CASKWGVGQETQYF. The CDR3 DNA reads as TGTGCCAGCAAATGGGGAGTTGGGCAAGAGACCCAGTACTTC.

In its sample, this clone was seen a few times. The genes are TRBV5-1 and TRBJ1-5; D is possibly TRBD1 (5 bases). The CDR3 has 14 amino acids. Trimming left V 0 bases short and J 8 bases short, with 12 bases between. Germline CDR1 SGHRS, CDR2 YFSETQ. The CDR3 sequence is CASSLVRGGEPQHF. The CDR3 DNA is TGCGCCAGCAGCTTGGTGAGGGGAGGGGAGCCCCAGCATTTT.

The chain carries TRBV29-1 and TRBJ2-3, with TRBD2 identical over 9 bases. CDR1 is SQVTM, CDR2 ANQGSEA, per germline. This CDR3 spans 12 amino acids. The V and J ends lost 3 bases and 8 bases, in that order; junction bases with no gene match: 3. The CDR3 here is CSVEVAGATQYF. Here the CDR3 DNA reads TGCAGCGTTGAGGTAGCGGGAGCTACGCAGTATTTT.

This clone was seen a handful of times. The chain carries TRBV6-1 and TRBJ1-4; D is uncertain. This CDR3 contains 16 residues. V lost 1 base and J lost 0, with 9 bases in between. Per the germline V gene, CDR1 is MNHNS and CDR2 is SASEGT. CDR3 loop: CASSEGRRTTNEKLFF. CDR3 sequence (DNA): TGTGCCAGCAGTGAAGGTCGGAGGACAACTAATGAAAAACTGTTTTTT.

The V gene is TRBV27, the J gene TRBJ2-7; 10 bases are shared with TRBD2. The CDR3 consists of 16 residues. Germline-derived CDR1 and CDR2 are MNHEY and SMNVEV (reference sequence). Trimming removed 6 bases from V and 0 bases from J; junction bases left unmatched: 8. The CDR3 sequence is CASRPGLAEPSYEQYF. CDR3 DNA: TGTGCCAGCAGACCTGGACTAGCGGAGCCCTCCTACGAGCAGTACTTC.